This TCR beta chain was observed in a study of blood T cell repertoires in COVID-19. Trimming removed 0 bases from V and 10 bases from J, with 13 bases in between. From germline, CDR1 is SGHAT and CDR2 FQNNGV. The CDR3 is made up of 15 amino acids. Profiled with immunoSEQ multiplex PCR; TCRdb holds only in-frame clones, not every one. Of 70,000 to 80,000 clones in the sample, roughly 86% were seen once. Sequenced material: peripheral blood. V and J are TRBV11-2 and TRBJ1-6, with D perhaps matching TRBD1 (5 bases). This clonotype was sampled from a human donor in a cohort sampled during active COVID-19. CDR3 sequence reads: CASSLDFQGWSPLHF. In nucleotides, the CDR3 is TGTGCCAGCAGCTTAGATTTTCAGGGTTGGTCACCCCTCCACTTT. The full variable domain, in which reference TRBV11-2 and TRBJ1-6 provide the parts outside the CDR3, is EAGVAQSPRYKIIEKRQSVAFWCNPISGHATLYWYQQILGQGPKLLIQFQNNGVVDDSQLPKDRFSAERLKGVDSTLKIQPAKLEDSAVYLCASSLDFQGWSPLHFGNGTRLTVT.